This entry features one T cell receptor beta chain sequence. This clone was observed a few times. Its recognized antigen is unknown. Qualities for individual bases were not recorded, and no much larger clone is one base off. TCRbeta CDR3 regions were amplified from genomic DNA by means of the immunoSEQ Assay, a bias-controlled multiplex PCR. The paper's data handling went like this. The number of nucleated cells in each sample was estimated from the amplification of reference gene primers within the assay. To quantify the absolute abundance of each unique TCRbeta CDR3 rearrangement, sequence reads were collapsed and filtered. For each sample, productive Simpson clonality was calculated by taking the square root of Simpson's diversity index across productive rearrangements. The table was pulled from immuneACCESS by TCRdb, which kept in-frame rearrangements only. Such tables lose some clones; where checked, under half of the loss comes from unresolved V genes, and the rest has no known cause. From that table come the V and J calls and clone size; the DNA was used to work out D and trimming. The sample data list approximately 150,000 clones, and about 83% of these were observed just once. Of the sample, 8.5% to 9.5% falls within the top ten clones.

Collaborating institutions collected whole blood in K2EDTA tubes following their own protocols. For TCRbeta analysis, collaborators shipped samples as frozen whole blood, isolated PBMCs, or DNA extracted from either of those sample types. The data originate from a study of blood T cell repertoires in COVID-19 (dated by TCRdb to the early 2020s). At the level of the whole study: Samples covering the acute and convalescent phases of COVID-19 were provided by collaborators in the United States, Italy and Spain. The prospective study material was composed of cDNA or gDNA derived from T cells, B-cell-depleted T cells, or PBMCs. Where available, HLA class I and class II types were taken from metadata supplied by the sample provider and were not determined by assay-based typing. Subjects who had been exposed to COVID-19, were actively infected with it, or had recovered from it provided the deeply sampled blood TCRbeta repertoires that made up the dataset. The samples were drawn from the first 160 participants of the ongoing ImmuneRACE study and from under 1,500 subjects provided by 6 global collaborators. The repertoires were released in a freely available public database intended as a resource for research on the immune response to SARS-CoV-2. The sample metadata nearly always contained a de-identified subject ID, COVID-19 status, age in years and sex.

Overall study outcomes, separate from this receptor: The amount of clinical and demographic metadata varied by source and participant and was provided uncurated.

The clonotype comes from a woman in her forties or fifties with active or convalescent COVID-19. Sequenced input: peripheral blood.

The CDR3 protein is CASSYNAGGLQPQHF. The DNA sequence follows: TGTGCCAGCAGTTACAATGCAGGGGGCCTCCAGCCCCAGCATTTT. The chain is made from TRBV6-6 and TRBJ1-5, with 8 bases aligning to TRBD1. V is cut back by 2 bases and J by 7 bases, with 7 bases in the junction unmatched. According to the germline V gene (reference sequence), CDR1 reads MNHNY and CDR2 reads SVGAGI. Reading from cysteine to phenylalanine, the CDR3 counts 15 amino acids. Just the 45-base CDR3 DNA is kept, in frame starting at base 1.